The clone carrying this T cell receptor beta chain appeared once. What it binds is unknown. Method: immunoSEQ multiplex PCR; TCRdb's copy keeps in-frame clones and lacks some. The sample records about 140,000 clones, more than 85% being singletons. The sample comes from a study of T cell responses to AZD1222 COVID-19 vaccine. Study summary: Researchers grouped second doses given at about 4 or about 12 weeks into one pool.

Findings of the study overall: Spike-specific TCR breadth rose after two AZD1222 doses, and depth rose as well. Sampling that yielded the repertoires occurred only after the peak T cell response.

The CDR3 consists of 11 residues. Per the germline V gene, CDR1 is DFQATT and CDR2 is SNEGSKA (reference sequence). Trimming removed 6 bases from V and 3 bases from J, with 9 bases in between. This TCR was sampled from an adult in good health. The rearrangement links TRBV20-1 to TRBJ2-7; D might be TRBD1 (5 bases). The sample in question was peripheral blood, obtained on day 0 of AZD1222 vaccination. CDR3 sequence: CSAYDSYEQYF. CDR3 DNA: TGCAGTGCCTATGACAGCTACGAGCAGTACTTC.